Shown below are 16 T cell receptor beta chains from a single sample sequenced in a study of T cell responses to AZD1222 COVID-19 vaccine. The assay was immunoSEQ multiplex PCR, and TCRdb's table has in-frame clones only and misses some. Of 150,000 or so clones listed, around 90% were seen once; the top ten hold approximately 1.5%. Source: peripheral blood, taken on day 0 of AZD1222 vaccination. The receptors were sampled from an adult in good health.

The CDR3 coding sequence is TGTGCCAGCAGTTACGTAACAGGGGGCACTGAAGCTTTCTTT. Translating it yields CASSYVTGGTEAFF. J is TRBJ1-1 and V is TRBV6-6, with 8 bases identical to TRBD1. Looked up from germline, CDR1 is MNHNY and CDR2 is SVGAGI (reference sequence). V was clipped by 2 bases and J by 4 bases; unmatched bases: 3. The CDR3 contains 14 residues.

The V gene is TRBV7-2, the J gene TRBJ2-2; 9 bases match TRBD1. The junction had 7 bases not matched to a gene; V was cut back by 5 bases and J by 6 bases. CDR3 length equals 15 residues. CDR1 is SGHTA, CDR2 FQGNSA, per germline. In DNA, the CDR3 is TGTGCCAGCAGCGGGTCCCGGGACAGGGCCGGGGAGCTGTTTTTT. Translation gives CASSGSRDRAGELFF.

The chain's CDR3 is CASHRGPGLWGVETQYF. CDR3 nucleotides: TGTGCCAGCCACCGGGGACCGGGGCTATGGGGAGTAGAGACCCAGTACTTC. V is TRBV2 and J is TRBJ2-5; either TRBD1 or TRBD2 may fit D (5 bases each). There are 17 residues in the CDR3. Germline loops: CDR1 SNHLY, CDR2 FYNNEI. The ends were cut back, 8 bases at V and 4 bases at J, with 26 bases in the middle.

V and J are TRBV19 and TRBJ1-1; unclear D gene. Germline lookup yields CDR1 LNHDA and CDR2 SQIVND (reference sequence). V was cut by 2 bases and J by 4 bases, with 8 bases left in between. This CDR3 region has 13 residues. CDR3 in amino acids: CASSITTGTEAFF. CDR3 DNA: TGTGCCAGTAGTATAACGACGGGCACTGAAGCTTTCTTT.

In its sample, this clone was seen once. This chain connects TRBV28 to TRBJ1-4; D might be TRBD1 (5 bases). CDR1 is MDHEN, CDR2 SYDVKM, per germline. The CDR3 extends over 14 amino acids. Trimming took off 3 bases at V and 7 bases at J, with 12 bases between the two ends. The CDR3 protein is CASSLGAGPEKLFF. The CDR3 coding sequence is TGTGCCAGCAGTTTGGGCGCGGGGCCTGAAAAACTGTTTTTT.

J is TRBJ1-1 and V is TRBV7-2; D is perhaps TRBD1 (6 bases). Trimming left V 1 base short and J 6 bases short, with 12 bases between. The CDR3 has 14 amino acids. The germline V gene encodes CDR1 SGHTA and CDR2 FQGNSA. The CDR3 nucleotides read TGTGCCAGCAGCTTAGTTCGGGGGCGCCCTGAAGCTTTCTTT. It is translated as CASSLVRGRPEAFF.

The chain employs TRBV18 and TRBJ1-1, with TRBD1 matching 9 bases. V was clipped by 5 bases and J by 1 base; unmatched bases: 8. The CDR3 contains 16 residues. Germline V gives CDR1 KGHSH, CDR2 LQKENI. The chain's CDR3 is CASSFTGGAWNTEAFF. CDR3 nucleotide sequence: TGTGCCAGCTCATTCACAGGGGGCGCATGGAACACTGAAGCTTTCTTT.

This clone has only one observation. This sequence joins TRBV28 and TRBJ2-7; 12 bases agree with TRBD2. The ends lost 5 bases at V and 5 bases at J; junction bases unmatched: 7. The CDR3 covers 15 residues. The V gene's germline CDR1 is MDHEN and CDR2 SYDVKM. The CDR3 region has the DNA TGTGCCAGCAGTCCCGGACTAGCGGGATCACACGAGCAGTACTTC. Protein: CASSPGLAGSHEQYF.

The chain carries TRBV5-1 and TRBJ1-2; 7 bases are a match to TRBD1. The CDR3 is 13 residues long. Germline CDR1 is SGHRS and CDR2 is YFSETQ. The J segment lost 6 bases and the V segment lost 4 bases, leaving 6 bases of the junction unmatched. CDR3 loop: CASSIDRVNGYTF. The CDR3 coding sequence is TGCGCCAGCAGCATAGACAGGGTAAATGGCTACACCTTC.

The chain carries TRBV7-9 and TRBJ1-1; possible D gene TRBD1, 5 bases. Trimming took 5 bases from V and 5 from J, leaving 15 bases between them. The CDR3 is 14 amino acids. Germline assignment: CDR1 SEHNR and CDR2 FQNEAQ (reference sequence). In DNA form, the CDR3 reads TGTGCCAGCAGCCCCCGCGGGGGTGGGACTGAAGCTTTCTTT. Translating it yields CASSPRGGGTEAFF.

V is TRBV20-1 and J is TRBJ2-3, with 8 bases matching TRBD2. This CDR3 is 14 amino acids long. Germline V gene lookup returns CDR1 DFQATT and CDR2 SNEGSKA (reference sequence). The V gene end was trimmed by 3 bases and the J gene end by 1 base; junction bases not matched to a gene: 3. The CDR3 loop is CSASTGLGTDTQYF. The CDR3 coding sequence is TGCAGTGCTAGTACGGGACTAGGCACAGATACGCAGTATTTT.

The V gene is TRBV25-1, the J gene TRBJ1-1; D is possibly TRBD1 (6 bases). Trimming took off 1 base at V and 5 bases at J, with 17 bases between the two ends. The length of the CDR3 is 16 residues. CDR1 is MGHDK and CDR2 is SYGVNS in the germline V gene. CDR3 loop: CASSESGELGKTEAFF. In DNA form, the CDR3 reads TGTGCCAGCAGTGAATCAGGGGAACTTGGGAAAACTGAAGCTTTCTTT.

The V gene is TRBV28, the J gene TRBJ2-4; D is possibly TRBD1 (5 bases). This CDR3 has 14 residues. Germline assignment: CDR1 MDHEN and CDR2 SYDVKM. Trimming removed 7 bases from V and 6 bases from J, with 16 bases in between. The CDR3 protein is CASTLHRNSNIQYF. DNA of the CDR3: TGTGCCAGCACTCTTCACAGGAACTCAAACATTCAGTACTTC.

This chain connects TRBV6-9 to TRBJ1-5, with D uncertain. From germline, CDR1 is MNHGY and CDR2 SVAAGI. The CDR3 totals 16 residues. V was trimmed by 8 bases and J by 4 bases, leaving 21 bases between them. CDR3 DNA: TGTGCCAGCGGTGCGGGAGGGAGGGTAGCAAATCAGCCCCAGCATTTT. Translated: CASGAGGRVANQPQHF.

J is TRBJ2-7 and V is TRBV7-8; D is ambiguous. This CDR3 has 11 amino acids. V was trimmed by 5 bases and J by 1 base, leaving 3 bases between them. Germline values: CDR1 SGHVS, CDR2 FQNEAQ. In DNA, the CDR3 is TGTGCCAGCAGCCGATCCTACGAGCAGTACTTC. This sequence encodes CASSRSYEQYF. The entire variable domain, with the rest obtained from reference TRBV7-8 and TRBJ2-7, is as follows: GAGVSQSPRYKVAKRGQDVALRCDPISGHVSLFWYQQALGQGPEFLTYFQNEAQLDKSGLPSDRFFAERPEGSVSTLKIQRTQQEDSAVYLCASSRSYEQYFGPGTRLTVT.

The CDR3 bases are TGTGCCAGCAGTTTCCCAAGGAACACTGAAGCTTTCTTT. Its protein is CASSFPRNTEAFF. The rearrangement links TRBV28 to TRBJ1-1; D is unresolved. The CDR3 covers 13 residues. The germline V gene encodes CDR1 MDHEN and CDR2 SYDVKM. The V gene lost 3 bases and the J gene lost 1 base, with 6 bases spanning the gap. Together with reference TRBV28 and TRBJ1-1, the CDR3 gives the full variable domain: DVKVTQSSRYLVKRTGEKVFLECVQDMDHENMFWYRQDPGLGLRLIYFSYDVKMKEKGDIPEGYSVSREKKERFSLILESASTNQTSMYLCASSFPRNTEAFFGQGTRLTVV.